The T cell receptor (beta chain) under discussion was sequenced for a study of T cell changes during pregnancy in multiple sclerosis. CDR1 and CDR2 (germline): SGHVS, FNYEAQ. V lost 4 bases to trimming and J lost 5 bases; unmatched junction nucleotides: 28. The CDR3 has 21 amino acids. Clones were sequenced by immunoSEQ multiplex PCR, and TCRdb holds only the in-frame ones, with some missing. The table has approximately 110,000 clones, 90% to 95% seen once. The genes are TRBV7-6 and TRBJ2-7; 8 bases fit TRBD1. This clonotype originated in a female donor with multiple sclerosis, enrolled in a pregnancy study. The sample was peripheral blood, taken after pregnancy. The CDR3 bases are TGTGCCAGCAGCTCAAGAGGTTTTAGGCCGGACAGGGCCAAGAGTTGGAACGAGCAGTACTTC. As protein: CASSSRGFRPDRAKSWNEQYF. Using reference TRBV7-6 and TRBJ2-7 for the parts outside the CDR3, the full variable domain is GAGVSQSPRYKVTKRGQDVALRCDPISGHVSLYWYRQALGQGPEFLTYFNYEAQQDKSGLPNDRFSAERPEGSISTLTIQRTEQRDSAMYRCASSSRGFRPDRAKSWNEQYFGPGTRLTVT.